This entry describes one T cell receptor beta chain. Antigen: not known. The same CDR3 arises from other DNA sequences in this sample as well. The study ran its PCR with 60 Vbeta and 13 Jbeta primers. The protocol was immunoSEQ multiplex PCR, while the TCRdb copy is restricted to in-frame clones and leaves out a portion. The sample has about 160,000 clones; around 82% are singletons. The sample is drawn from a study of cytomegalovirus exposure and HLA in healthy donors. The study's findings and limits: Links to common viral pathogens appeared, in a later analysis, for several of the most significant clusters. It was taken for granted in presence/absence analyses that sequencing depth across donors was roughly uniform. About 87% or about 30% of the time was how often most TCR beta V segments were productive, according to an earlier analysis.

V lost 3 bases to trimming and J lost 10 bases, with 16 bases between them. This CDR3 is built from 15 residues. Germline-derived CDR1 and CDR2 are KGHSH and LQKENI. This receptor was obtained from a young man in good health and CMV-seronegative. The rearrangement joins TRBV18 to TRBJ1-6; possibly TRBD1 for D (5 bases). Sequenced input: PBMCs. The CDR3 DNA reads TGTGCCAGCTCACCTAGCAAAGGGGAGGGCTCACCCCTCCACTTT. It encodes CASSPSKGEGSPLHF.